This T cell receptor beta chain was observed in a study of T-cell reconstitution after alpha-beta-depleted transplantation in children. Overall study results and limits: Hyperexpanded clones declined; after one year, newly produced T cells mostly supplied diversity. At day 60, the high TCRbeta diversity found in some patients originated from recipient T cells and thymic progenitors that had survived. Approximately two months post-transplant, alpha-beta T cells reportedly originated from several hundred expanded graft clones.

Germline lookup yields CDR1 SGDLS and CDR2 YYNGEE. V was trimmed by 0 bases and J by 2 bases, leaving 6 bases between them. The CDR3 sequence is 14 residues long. As it was prepared, the TCRbeta library received unique molecular identifiers. A single record per CDR3 protein comes from TCRdb applying MiXCR to the PCR reads. The sample has a few hundred thousand distinct CDR3 sequences, over 25% seen once. This clonotype was counted at least ten times. Antigen unknown. The input for sequencing was PBMCs, taken before TCRalphabeta/CD19-depleted stem cell transplant. This chain joins TRBV9 and TRBJ2-1, with D unclear. This TCR came from a boy younger than two with Wiskott-Aldrich syndrome, due to receive a stem cell transplant. CDR3 sequence (DNA): TGTGCCAGCAGCGTAGGTGGGACCTACAATGAGCAGTTCTTC. It specifies CASSVGGTYNEQFF.